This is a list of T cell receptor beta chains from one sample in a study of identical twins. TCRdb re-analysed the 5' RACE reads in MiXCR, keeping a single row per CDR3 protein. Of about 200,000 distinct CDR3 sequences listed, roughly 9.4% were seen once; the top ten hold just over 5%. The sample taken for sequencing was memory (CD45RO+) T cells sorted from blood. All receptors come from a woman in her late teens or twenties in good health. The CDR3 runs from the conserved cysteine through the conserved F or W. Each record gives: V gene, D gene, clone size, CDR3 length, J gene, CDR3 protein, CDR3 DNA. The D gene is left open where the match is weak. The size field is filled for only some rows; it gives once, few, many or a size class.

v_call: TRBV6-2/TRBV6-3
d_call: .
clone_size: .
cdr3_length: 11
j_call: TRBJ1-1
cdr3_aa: CASSYWAGAFF
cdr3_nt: TGTGCCAGCAGTTACTGGGCGGGGGCTTTCTTT

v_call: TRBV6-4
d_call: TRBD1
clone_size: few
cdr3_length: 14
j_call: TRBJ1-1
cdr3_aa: CASSPRQGDDEAFF
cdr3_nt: TGTGCCAGCAGCCCACGACAGGGGGATGATGAAGCTTTCTTT

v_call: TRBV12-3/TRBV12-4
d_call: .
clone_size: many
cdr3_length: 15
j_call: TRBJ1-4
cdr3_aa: CASSLSGEGGEKLFF
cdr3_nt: TGTGCCAGCAGTCTTAGTGGGGAGGGTGGCGAAAAACTGTTTTTT

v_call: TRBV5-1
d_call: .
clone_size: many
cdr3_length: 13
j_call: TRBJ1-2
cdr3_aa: CASSLVPSFGYTF
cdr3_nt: TGCGCCAGCAGCTTGGTTCCGTCCTTCGGCTACACCTTC

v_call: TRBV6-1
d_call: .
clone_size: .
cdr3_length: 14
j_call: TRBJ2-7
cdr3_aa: CASSPGQTPYEQYF
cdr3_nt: TGTGCCAGCAGTCCCGGACAGACCCCCTACGAGCAGTACTTC

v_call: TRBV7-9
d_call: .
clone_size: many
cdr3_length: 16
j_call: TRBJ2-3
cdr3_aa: CASSPRTTFTADTQYF
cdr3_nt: TGTGCCAGCAGCCCCAGGACCACCTTCACTGCGGATACGCAGTATTTT

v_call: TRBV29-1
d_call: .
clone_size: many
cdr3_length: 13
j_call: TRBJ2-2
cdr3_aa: CSVRFGGTGELFF
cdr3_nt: TGCAGCGTTCGGTTTGGGGGCACCGGGGAGCTGTTTTTT

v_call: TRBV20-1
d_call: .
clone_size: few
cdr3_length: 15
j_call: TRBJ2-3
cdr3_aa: CSARISRLGGDTQYF
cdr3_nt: TGCAGTGCTAGAATAAGTAGGCTTGGCGGAGATACGCAGTATTTT

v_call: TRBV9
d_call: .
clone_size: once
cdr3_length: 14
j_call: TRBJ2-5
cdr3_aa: CASSVGRSQETQYF
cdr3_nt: TGTGCCAGCAGCGTGGGACGCTCTCAAGAGACCCAGTACTTC

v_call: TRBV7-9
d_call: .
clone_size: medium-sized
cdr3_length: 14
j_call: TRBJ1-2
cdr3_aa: CASRSRGYNYGYTF
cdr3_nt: TGTGCCAGCCGCTCGAGAGGCTATAACTATGGCTACACCTTC

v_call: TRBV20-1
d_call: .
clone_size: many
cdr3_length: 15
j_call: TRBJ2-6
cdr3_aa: CSARATGSGANVLTF
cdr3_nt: TGCAGTGCTAGAGCAACAGGGTCTGGGGCCAACGTCCTGACTTTC

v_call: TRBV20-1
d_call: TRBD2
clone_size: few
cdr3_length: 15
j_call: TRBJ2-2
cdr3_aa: CSAHLAGQNTGELFF
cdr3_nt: TGCAGTGCGCATCTAGCGGGGCAGAACACCGGGGAGCTGTTTTTT

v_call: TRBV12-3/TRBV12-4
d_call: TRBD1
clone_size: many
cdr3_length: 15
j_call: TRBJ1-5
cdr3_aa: CASSVGQGGNQPQHF
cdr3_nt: TGTGCCAGCAGTGTGGGACAGGGGGGAAATCAGCCCCAGCATTTT

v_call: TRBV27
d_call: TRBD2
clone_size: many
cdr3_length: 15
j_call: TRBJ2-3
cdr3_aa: CASSSGRGFTDTQYF
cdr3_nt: TGTGCCAGCAGTTCGGGGCGGGGGTTCACAGATACGCAGTATTTT

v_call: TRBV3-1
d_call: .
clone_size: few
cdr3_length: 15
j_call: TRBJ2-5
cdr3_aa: CASSRQPGTQETQYF
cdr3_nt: TGTGCCAGCAGCCGGCAACCGGGAACTCAAGAGACCCAGTACTTC

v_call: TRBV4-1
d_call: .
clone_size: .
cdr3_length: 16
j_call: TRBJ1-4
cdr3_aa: CASSQWGGAVNEKLFF
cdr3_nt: TGCGCCAGCAGCCAATGGGGAGGGGCTGTTAATGAAAAACTGTTTTTT

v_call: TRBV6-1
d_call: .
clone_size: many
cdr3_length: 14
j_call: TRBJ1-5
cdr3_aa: CASSSGGAAQPQHF
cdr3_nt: TGTGCCAGCAGCTCGGGGGGGGCGGCTCAGCCCCAGCATTTT

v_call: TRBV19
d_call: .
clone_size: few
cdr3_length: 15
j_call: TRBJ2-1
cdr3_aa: CASSMSALPYNEQFF
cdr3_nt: TGTGCCAGTAGTATGTCAGCACTCCCGTACAATGAGCAGTTCTTC

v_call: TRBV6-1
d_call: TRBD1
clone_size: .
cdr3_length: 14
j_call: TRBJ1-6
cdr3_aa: CASSVDRGPSPLHF
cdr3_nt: TGTGCCAGCAGTGTGGACAGGGGCCCTTCACCCCTCCACTTT

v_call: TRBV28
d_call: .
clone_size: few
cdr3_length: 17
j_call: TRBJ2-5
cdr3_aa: CASSFMGGVSSAQTQYF
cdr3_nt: TGTGCCAGCAGTTTCATGGGGGGCGTCAGCAGCGCGCAGACCCAGTACTTC

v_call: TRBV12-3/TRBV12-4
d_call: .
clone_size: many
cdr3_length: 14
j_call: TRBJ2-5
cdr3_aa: CASSPQGVGETQYF
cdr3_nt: TGTGCCAGCAGTCCTCAGGGAGTCGGAGAGACCCAGTACTTC

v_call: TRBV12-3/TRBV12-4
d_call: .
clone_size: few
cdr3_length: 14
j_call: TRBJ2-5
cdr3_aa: CASSLGGRQETQYF
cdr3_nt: TGTGCCAGCAGTCTGGGAGGACGTCAAGAGACCCAGTACTTC

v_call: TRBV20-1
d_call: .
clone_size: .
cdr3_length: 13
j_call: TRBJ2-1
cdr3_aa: CSATKKSYNEQFF
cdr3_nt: TGCAGTGCCACGAAAAAGTCCTACAATGAGCAGTTCTTC

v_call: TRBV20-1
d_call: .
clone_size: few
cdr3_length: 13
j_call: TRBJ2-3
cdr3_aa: CSASGWGTDTQYF
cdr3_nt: TGCAGTGCTTCCGGATGGGGGACAGATACGCAGTATTTT

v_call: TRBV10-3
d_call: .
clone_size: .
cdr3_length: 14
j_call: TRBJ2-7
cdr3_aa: CAISDPGQHHEQYF
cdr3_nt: TGTGCCATCAGTGACCCGGGACAACACCACGAGCAGTACTTC

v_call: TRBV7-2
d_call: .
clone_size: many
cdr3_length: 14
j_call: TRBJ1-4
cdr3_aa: CASSVRRINEKLFF
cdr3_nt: TGTGCCAGCAGCGTAAGACGGATTAATGAAAAACTGTTTTTT

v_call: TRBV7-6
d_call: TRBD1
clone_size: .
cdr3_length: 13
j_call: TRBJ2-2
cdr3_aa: CASSGQGTGELFF
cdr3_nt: TGTGCCAGCAGCGGACAGGGGACCGGGGAGCTGTTTTTT

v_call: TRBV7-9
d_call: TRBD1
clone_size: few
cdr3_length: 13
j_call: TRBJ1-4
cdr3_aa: CASSGQGNEKLFF
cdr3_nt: TGTGCCAGCAGTGGACAGGGTAATGAAAAACTGTTTTTT

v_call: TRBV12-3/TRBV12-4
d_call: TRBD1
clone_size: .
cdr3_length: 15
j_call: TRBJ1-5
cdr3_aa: CASRAGQGARQPQHF
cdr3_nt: TGTGCCAGCAGGGCTGGACAGGGGGCAAGGCAGCCCCAGCATTTT

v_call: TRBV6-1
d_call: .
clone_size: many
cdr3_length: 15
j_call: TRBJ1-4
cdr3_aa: CASRTRSRGREKLFF
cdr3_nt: TGTGCCAGCAGAACCAGGTCTCGAGGGAGGGAAAAACTGTTTTTT

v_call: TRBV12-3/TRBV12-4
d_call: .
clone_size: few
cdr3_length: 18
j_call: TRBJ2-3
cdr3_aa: CASSLALVTRYSTDTQYF
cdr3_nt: TGTGCCAGCAGTTTAGCGCTCGTGACTAGGTATTCCACAGATACGCAGTATTTT

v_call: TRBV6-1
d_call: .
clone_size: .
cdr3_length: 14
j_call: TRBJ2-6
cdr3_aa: CASRGLTGANVLTF
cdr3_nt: TGTGCCAGCAGAGGCCTTACTGGGGCCAACGTCCTGACTTTC

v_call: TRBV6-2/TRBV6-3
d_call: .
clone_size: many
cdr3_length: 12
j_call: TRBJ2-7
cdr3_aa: CASSYSIYEQYF
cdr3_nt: TGTGCCAGCAGTTACTCGATCTACGAGCAGTACTTC

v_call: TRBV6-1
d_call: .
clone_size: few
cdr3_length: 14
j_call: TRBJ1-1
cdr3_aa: CASSPWGDKSEAFF
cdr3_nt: TGTGCCAGCAGCCCATGGGGTGATAAGAGTGAAGCTTTCTTT

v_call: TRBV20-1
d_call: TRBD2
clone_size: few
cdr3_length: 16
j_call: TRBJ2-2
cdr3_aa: CSARDPQASGSGELFF
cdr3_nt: TGCAGTGCTAGAGATCCACAGGCTAGCGGGAGCGGGGAGCTGTTTTTT

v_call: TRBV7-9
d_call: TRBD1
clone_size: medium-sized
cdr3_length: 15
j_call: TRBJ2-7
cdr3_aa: CASSFPGQVYYEQYF
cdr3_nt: TGTGCCAGCAGCTTCCCGGGACAGGTCTACTACGAGCAGTACTTC

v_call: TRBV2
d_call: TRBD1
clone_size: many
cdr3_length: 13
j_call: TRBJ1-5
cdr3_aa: CASNGDRDQPQHF
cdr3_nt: TGTGCCAGCAACGGGGACAGGGATCAGCCCCAGCATTTT

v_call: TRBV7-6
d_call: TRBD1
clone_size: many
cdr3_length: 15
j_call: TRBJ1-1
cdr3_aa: CASSLGTDLITEAFF
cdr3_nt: TGTGCCAGCAGCTTGGGGACAGACCTTATTACTGAAGCTTTCTTT

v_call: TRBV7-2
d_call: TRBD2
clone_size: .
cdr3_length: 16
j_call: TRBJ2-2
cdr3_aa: CASSFRSGGANGELFF
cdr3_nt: TGTGCCAGCAGCTTTAGGAGCGGGGGGGCTAACGGGGAGCTGTTTTTT

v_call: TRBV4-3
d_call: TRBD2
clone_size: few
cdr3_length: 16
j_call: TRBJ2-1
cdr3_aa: CASSQEVAGVYNEQFF
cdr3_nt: TGCGCCAGCAGCCAAGAGGTAGCGGGAGTATACAATGAGCAGTTCTTC

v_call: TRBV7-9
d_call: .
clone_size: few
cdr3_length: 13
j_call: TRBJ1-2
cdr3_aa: CASSIDRNYGYTF
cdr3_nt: TGTGCCAGCAGCATCGACAGGAACTATGGCTACACCTTC

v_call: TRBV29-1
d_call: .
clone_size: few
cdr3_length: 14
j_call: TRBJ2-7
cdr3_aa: CSVDSGTGSYEQYF
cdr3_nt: TGCAGCGTAGACTCCGGGACGGGATCCTACGAGCAGTACTTC

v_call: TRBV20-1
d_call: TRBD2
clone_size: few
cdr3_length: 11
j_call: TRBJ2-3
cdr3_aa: CSASWGGRQYF
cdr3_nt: TGCAGTGCTAGTTGGGGCGGGAGACAGTATTTT

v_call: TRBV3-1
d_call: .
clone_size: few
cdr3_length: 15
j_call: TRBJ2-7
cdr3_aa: CASSQGAGTATRQYF
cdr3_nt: TGTGCCAGCAGCCAAGGGGCCGGGACGGCCACGAGGCAGTACTTC

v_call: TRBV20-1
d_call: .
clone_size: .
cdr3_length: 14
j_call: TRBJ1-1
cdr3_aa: CSPSLSGLSTEAFF
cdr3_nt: TGCAGTCCTAGTCTTTCAGGGCTAAGCACTGAAGCTTTCTTT

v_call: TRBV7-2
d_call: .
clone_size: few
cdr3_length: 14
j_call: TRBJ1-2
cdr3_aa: CASSLNRGDYGYTF
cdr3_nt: TGTGCCAGCAGCTTAAATCGGGGGGACTATGGCTACACCTTC

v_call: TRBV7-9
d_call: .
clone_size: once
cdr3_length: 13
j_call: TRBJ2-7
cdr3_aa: CASSLHSRYEQYF
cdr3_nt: TGTGCCAGCAGCTTGCACTCACGCTACGAGCAGTACTTC

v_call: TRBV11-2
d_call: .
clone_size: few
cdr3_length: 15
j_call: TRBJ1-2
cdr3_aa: CASSYSRSANYGYTF
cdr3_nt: TGTGCCAGCAGCTACTCTAGAAGTGCTAACTATGGCTACACCTTC

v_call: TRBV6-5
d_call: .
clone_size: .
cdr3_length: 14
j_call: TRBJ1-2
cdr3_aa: CASSYLGGNYGYTF
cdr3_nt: TGTGCCAGCAGTTACTTGGGGGGCAACTATGGCTACACCTTC

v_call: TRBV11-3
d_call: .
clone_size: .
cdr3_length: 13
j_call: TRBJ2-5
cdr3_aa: CASKEGGRETQYF
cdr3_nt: TGTGCCAGCAAAGAAGGAGGGAGGGAGACCCAGTACTTC

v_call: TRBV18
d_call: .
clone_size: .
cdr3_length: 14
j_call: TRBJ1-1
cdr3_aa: CASGPGRVNTEAFF
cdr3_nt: TGTGCCAGCGGACCCGGACGGGTTAACACTGAAGCTTTCTTT

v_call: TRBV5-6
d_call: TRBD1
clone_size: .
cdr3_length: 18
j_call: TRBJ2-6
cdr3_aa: CASSLWTGSLSGANVLTF
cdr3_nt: TGTGCCAGCAGCTTGTGGACAGGATCACTCTCTGGGGCCAACGTCCTGACTTTC

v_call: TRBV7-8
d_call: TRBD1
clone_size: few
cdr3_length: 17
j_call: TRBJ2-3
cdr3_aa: CASTLSPGQGYADTQYF
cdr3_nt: TGTGCCAGCACCCTATCCCCGGGACAGGGGTACGCAGATACGCAGTATTTT

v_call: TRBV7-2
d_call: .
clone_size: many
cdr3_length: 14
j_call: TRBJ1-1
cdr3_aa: CASSDRTSYTEAFF
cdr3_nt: TGTGCCAGCAGCGACAGGACCTCTTACACTGAAGCTTTCTTT

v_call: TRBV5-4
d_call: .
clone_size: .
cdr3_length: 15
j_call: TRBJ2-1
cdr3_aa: CASSFPGDTHNEQFF
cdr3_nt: TGTGCCAGCAGCTTTCCCGGGGATACTCACAATGAGCAGTTCTTC

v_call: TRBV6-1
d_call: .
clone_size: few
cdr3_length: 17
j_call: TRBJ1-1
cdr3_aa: CASRRGYGVAMNTEAFF
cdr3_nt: TGTGCCAGCAGACGAGGATATGGTGTGGCCATGAACACTGAAGCTTTCTTT

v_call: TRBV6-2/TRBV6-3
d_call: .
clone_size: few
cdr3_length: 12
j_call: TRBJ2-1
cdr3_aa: CASRSASNEQFF
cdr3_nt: TGTGCCAGCAGATCCGCCTCCAATGAGCAGTTCTTC